This TCR beta chain was captured by sequencing in a study of preoperative IRX-2 immunotherapy in early breast cancer. Germline assignment: CDR1 LNHNV and CDR2 YYDKDF (reference sequence). This CDR3 spans 14 amino acids. V lost 1 base and J lost 7, with 11 bases in between. Indicated treatment: preoperative locoregional IRX-2 cytokine immunotherapy. Samples came from a phase Ib trial of preoperative locoregional IRX-2 cytokine immunotherapy. The repertoire was sequenced with immunoSEQ multiplex PCR; TCRdb's copy has only in-frame clones and lacks some. In the table there are 23,000 or so clones, around 91% of which are singletons.

V is TRBV15 and J is TRBJ2-1, with D perhaps TRBD2 (6 bases). The sequence came from a human donor with breast cancer. The starting material was tumor tissue, obtained after IRX-2 immunotherapy. CDR3 loop: CATSRGRGANEQFF. CDR3 DNA sequence: TGTGCCACCAGCAGAGGGCGGGGCGCAAATGAGCAGTTCTTC.